This T cell receptor (beta chain) was documented in a study of blood T cell repertoires in COVID-19. CDR1 is SSHAT, CDR2 FNYEAQ, per germline (reference sequence). This CDR3 region has 13 residues. Produced via immunoSEQ multiplex PCR; TCRdb's table is partial and in-frame only. The data show about 180,000 clones, with more than 80% seen just once and roughly 6.2% held by the top ten. This clone was picked up one time. The genes are TRBV7-7 and TRBJ2-1, with D possibly being TRBD1 (5 bases). This clonotype was sampled from a man aged 40-55 years who had recovered from COVID-19. Sequenced sample: PBMCs or T cells enriched from blood (not recorded which). The CDR3 here is CAIMSPGHNEQFF. The CDR3 region has the DNA TGTGCTATTATGTCCCCAGGGCACAATGAGCAGTTCTTC.